The sequence of this T cell receptor beta chain was determined in a study of blood T cell repertoires in COVID-19. Produced via immunoSEQ multiplex PCR; TCRdb's table is partial and in-frame only. The top ten clones hold over 4.5% of a sample with more than 250,000 clones, 75% to 90% of them seen once. The germline V and J ends were trimmed by 6 bases and 4 bases, with 12 bases remaining between them. Germline CDR1 is MNHEY and CDR2 is SVGAGI. This CDR3 is 13 amino acids long. This chain links TRBV6-5 with TRBJ1-2, with D maybe TRBD1 (5 bases). The sample comprised peripheral blood. The sequence derives from a man in his 60s who had recovered from COVID-19. CDR3 DNA sequence: TGTGCCAGCAGGACGACAGAACTCTATGGCTACACCTTC. It encodes CASRTTELYGYTF.